These 19 T cell receptor beta chains were all obtained from the same sample, sequenced in a study of graft-versus-host responses after intestinal transplantation. The protocol was immunoSEQ multiplex PCR, while the TCRdb copy is restricted to in-frame clones and leaves out a portion. This repertoire shows some 110,000 clones, around 92% found once; its top ten account for more than 0.95%. These receptors have no known antigen. The sequenced sample was unstimulated CD8+ T cells sorted from spleen or lymph node cells, obtained before transplant. The receptors come from a human donor who was the organ donor for an intestinal transplant.

Turning to this clone: Other DNA variants within this sample encode the same CDR3. J is TRBJ2-7 and V is TRBV10-3, with 9 bases fitting TRBD1. Per germline, CDR1 ENHRY and CDR2 SYGVKD. The CDR3 runs to 13 residues. The V and J ends lost 6 bases and 3 bases, in that order; junction bases with no gene match: 3. CDR3 in DNA: TGTGCCATCAGCCCGGGACAGGGCTACGAGCAGTACTTC. Translating it yields CAISPGQGYEQYF.

This chain uses TRBV7-9 with TRBJ1-1, with a possible D match to TRBD1 (5 bases). The germline V gene encodes CDR1 SEHNR and CDR2 FQNEAQ (reference sequence). The CDR3 has 14 amino acids. V gave up 2 bases and J gave up 6 bases, with 13 bases separating them. Written as DNA, the CDR3 is TGTGCCAGCAGCTTATCCTTCGGGGGACCTGAAGCTTTCTTT. It codes for CASSLSFGGPEAFF.

The rearrangement links TRBV4-2 to TRBJ2-1; no reliable D call. V lost 4 bases, J lost 2 bases, and 3 bases lay in between. This CDR3 region has 12 residues. Per germline, CDR1 LGHNA and CDR2 YNFKEQ. This chain's CDR3 is CASSRTYNEQFF. CDR3 nucleotide sequence: TGTGCCAGCAGCCGAACCTACAATGAGCAGTTCTTC.

The V call is TRBV9, the J call TRBJ2-7; 7 positions agree with TRBD1. Germline values: CDR1 SGDLS, CDR2 YYNGEE. J was trimmed by 0 bases and V by 4 bases; bases with no gene match: 10. The CDR3 loop spans 16 amino acids. The CDR3: CASSPETGFFSYEQYF. In DNA form, the CDR3 reads TGTGCCAGCAGCCCCGAGACAGGGTTTTTCTCCTACGAGCAGTACTTC.

This clone was seen a handful of times. The rearrangement joins TRBV6-5 to TRBJ1-1; D is uncertain. The length of the CDR3 is 12 residues. Trimming left V 4 bases short and J 4 bases short, with 7 bases between. Germline CDR1 and CDR2: MNHEY and SVGAGI. The CDR3 DNA sequence: TGTGCCAGCAGTTGGGGAGGCACTGAAGCTTTCTTT. It translates to CASSWGGTEAFF.

This clone was picked up one time. This chain joins TRBV2 and TRBJ1-1; D gene unclear. The CDR3 length is 13 residues. CDR1 SNHLY and CDR2 FYNNEI come from the germline V gene. V dropped 1 base and J dropped 2 bases, with 5 bases sitting between them. This CDR3 reads CASSEGKNTEAFF. The CDR3 bases are TGTGCCAGCAGTGAAGGCAAAAACACTGAAGCTTTCTTT.

This clone was recorded only once. This chain connects TRBV28 to TRBJ2-7; tentatively, D is TRBD1 (5 bases). CDR1 MDHEN and CDR2 SYDVKM come from the germline V gene. The CDR3 totals 14 residues. V lost 4 bases to trimming and J lost 6 bases, with 16 bases between them. The CDR3 is CASSSDGAWSEQYF. DNA for the CDR3: TGTGCCAGCAGTTCAGATGGGGCATGGAGCGAGCAGTACTTC.

This CDR3 is CASSMYGRVTDTQYF. The CDR3 DNA reads TGTGCCAGTAGTATGTACGGGAGAGTTACAGATACGCAGTATTTT. The chain links TRBV19 to TRBJ2-3; TRBD2 might be the D (6 bases). CDR1 LNHDA and CDR2 SQIVND come from the germline V gene (reference sequence). The CDR3 totals 15 residues. Trimming removed 3 bases at V and 3 bases at J, with 13 bases between. The complete variable domain, with remaining parts taken from reference TRBV19 and TRBJ2-3, reads DGGITQSPKYLFRKEGQNVTLSCEQNLNHDAMYWYRQDPGQGLRLIYYSQIVNDFQKGDIAEGYSVSREKKESFPLTVTSAQKNPTAFYLCASSMYGRVTDTQYFGPGTRLTVL.

The chain uses TRBV10-3 and TRBJ2-7; perhaps D is TRBD1 or TRBD2 (5 bases each). Trimming shortened V by 6 bases and J by 0 bases, and 21 bases separated the two germline ends. Per germline, CDR1 ENHRY and CDR2 SYGVKD. This CDR3 spans 17 amino acids. The CDR3 region is CAISDMHRGHRSYEQYF. Written as DNA, the CDR3 is TGTGCCATCAGCGATATGCACCGGGGCCACCGCTCCTACGAGCAGTACTTC.

The chain employs TRBV28 and TRBJ1-2; 7 bases are a match to TRBD1. This CDR3 has 17 residues. Germline V lookup: CDR1 MDHEN, CDR2 SYDVKM. V lost 4 bases, J lost 0 bases, and 11 bases stayed unmatched. CDR3 protein: CASSSLSTGVTNYGYTF. The CDR3 DNA reads TGTGCCAGCAGTTCGTTATCTACAGGGGTAACTAACTATGGCTACACCTTC.

The chain joins TRBV7-9 to TRBJ2-3, with TRBD2 matching over 10 bases. V gave up 1 base and J gave up 4 bases; unmatched junction bases: 8. This CDR3 region has 17 residues. The V gene's germline CDR1 is SEHNR and CDR2 FQNEAQ (reference sequence). The chain's CDR3 is CASSLVPSGRLADTQYF. The CDR3, as DNA: TGTGCCAGCAGCTTAGTCCCTAGCGGGAGACTCGCAGATACGCAGTATTTT. The complete variable domain, with remaining parts taken from reference TRBV7-9 and TRBJ2-3, reads DTGVSQNPRHKITKRGQNVTFRCDPISEHNRLYWYRQTLGQGPEFLTYFQNEAQLEKSRLLSDRFSAERPKGSFSTLEIQRTEQGDSAMYLCASSLVPSGRLADTQYFGPGTRLTVL.

The J gene is TRBJ2-5, the V gene TRBV27; D remains ambiguous. Germline CDR1 is MNHEY and CDR2 is SMNVEV (reference sequence). V was pared by 4 bases and J by 0 bases, with 9 bases between. This CDR3 has 14 amino acids. Here the CDR3 DNA reads TGTGCCAGCAGTTCCAGCTTGTACCAAGAGACCCAGTACTTC. Translation: CASSSSLYQETQYF.

As DNA, the CDR3 is TGTGCCAGCAGTGAAGCGCGCCGGAAGAATATATGGAGCTACACCTTC. It yields the protein CASSEARRKNIWSYTF. This chain connects TRBV6-1 to TRBJ1-2; D ambiguous. Trimming pared 0 bases from V and 9 bases from J, leaving 20 bases between. This CDR3 region has 16 residues. The V gene's germline CDR1 is MNHNS and CDR2 SASEGT.

The chain uses TRBV7-2 and TRBJ1-2; 10 bases match TRBD1. This CDR3 contains 15 residues. After removal of 2 bases from V and 8 bases from J, the junction contained 8 bases not matched to a gene. The germline CDR1 and CDR2 sequences are SGHTA and FQGNSA. The CDR3 spells CASSLSTGGAWGYTF. CDR3 DNA: TGTGCCAGCAGCTTATCGACAGGGGGCGCTTGGGGCTACACCTTC.

The V gene is TRBV28, the J gene TRBJ1-3; a possible D gene is TRBD1 (5 bases). The germline gives CDR1 MDHEN, CDR2 SYDVKM. This CDR3 spans 14 amino acids. V dropped 4 bases and J dropped 4 bases, with 11 bases sitting between them. CDR3 region: CASSSLGGGNTIYF. CDR3 bases: TGTGCCAGCAGTTCACTCGGGGGGGGAAACACCATATATTTT.

V is TRBV28 and J is TRBJ2-7, with TRBD1 matching 11 bases. Germline V gene lookup returns CDR1 MDHEN and CDR2 SYDVKM. The V and J ends lost 3 bases and 4 bases, in that order; junction bases with no gene match: 8. CDR3 length: 16 residues. CDR3 amino acids: CASSLEPGQGEYEQYF. The CDR3 DNA sequence: TGTGCCAGCAGTTTGGAACCGGGACAGGGGGAATACGAGCAGTACTTC.

This clone was detected only once. The chain is built from TRBV4-2 and TRBJ1-4; 8 bases align to TRBD1. J lost 5 bases, V lost 0 bases, and 8 bases had no gene match. Germline CDR1 LGHNA, CDR2 YNFKEQ. The CDR3 contains 17 residues. The CDR3 sequence is CASSQDTGGSINEKLFF. The CDR3 nucleotides are TGTGCCAGCAGCCAAGATACAGGGGGATCCATAAATGAAAAACTGTTTTTT.

This sequence joins TRBV28 and TRBJ2-2; perhaps TRBD1 as D (5 bases). This CDR3 spans 16 amino acids. Trimming removed 1 base from V and 3 bases from J, with 12 bases in between. Germline CDR1 is MDHEN and CDR2 is SYDVKM. The CDR3 DNA sequence: TGTGCCAGCAGTTTATATCCAGGGTGGGACACCGGGGAGCTGTTTTTT. Translation gives CASSLYPGWDTGELFF.

The V and J genes are TRBV2 and TRBJ2-6; maybe TRBD1 (5 bases). The V gene lost 6 bases and the J gene lost 0 bases, with 9 bases spanning the gap. This CDR3 region has 15 residues. Per the germline V gene, CDR1 is SNHLY and CDR2 is FYNNEI. CDR3 in amino acids: CASRLTGSGANVLTF. In DNA form, the CDR3 reads TGTGCCAGCAGATTAACAGGCTCTGGGGCCAACGTCCTGACTTTC.